The 29 T cell receptor beta chains in this list originate from one sample, sequenced in a study of control samples from healthy donors and cancer patients. Repertoires were generated with immunoSEQ multiplex PCR, while TCRdb's copy carries only in-frame clones and drops some. Altogether fewer than 200,000 clones are present, around nine tenths being singletons, with the ten largest covering 1.4%. The material sequenced was blood. These receptors originate from a man under 40 in good health.

This chain connects TRBV30 to TRBJ2-3, with TRBD2 identical over 12 bases. The V gene's germline CDR1 is GTSNPN and CDR2 SVGIG (reference sequence). This CDR3 is built from 17 residues. V gave up 3 bases and J gave up 0 bases; unmatched junction bases: 7. This CDR3 reads CAWSAGLAGSSTDTQYF. In nucleotides, the CDR3 is TGTGCCTGGAGCGCGGGACTAGCGGGCTCTAGCACAGATACGCAGTATTTT.

The chain joins TRBV7-3 to TRBJ2-1, with D uncertain. V gave up 3 bases and J gave up 5 bases, with 14 bases separating them. The germline V gene has CDR1 SGHTA and CDR2 FQGTGA. The CDR3 spans 15 residues. Here the CDR3 reads CASSFSAFPNNEQFF. The CDR3 DNA follows: TGTGCCAGCAGCTTTAGTGCCTTCCCGAACAATGAGCAGTTCTTC. The complete variable domain, with remaining parts taken from reference TRBV7-3 and TRBJ2-1, reads GAGVSQTPSNKVTEKGKYVELRCDPISGHTALYWYRQSLGQGPEFLIYFQGTGAADDSGLPNDRFFAVRPEGSVSTLKIQRTERGDSAVYLCASSFSAFPNNEQFFGPGTRLTVL.

V is TRBV19 and J is TRBJ1-5, with D perhaps matching TRBD1 (6 bases). In germline, CDR1 is LNHDA, CDR2 SQIVND (reference sequence). The CDR3 runs 13 residues. V was cut by 6 bases and J by 5 bases, with 11 bases left in between. CDR3: CASRRTAHQPQHF. In DNA form, the CDR3 reads TGTGCCAGTAGGAGGACAGCACATCAGCCCCAGCATTTT. The complete variable domain, with remaining parts taken from reference TRBV19 and TRBJ1-5, reads DGGITQSPKYLFRKEGQNVTLSCEQNLNHDAMYWYRQDPGQGLRLIYYSQIVNDFQKGDIAEGYSVSREKKESFPLTVTSAQKNPTAFYLCASRRTAHQPQHFGDGTRLSIL.

The chain is built from TRBV5-1 and TRBJ1-4; weak D call: TRBD1 (6 bases). In germline, CDR1 is SGHRS, CDR2 YFSETQ. This CDR3 is built from 16 residues. Trimming removed 4 bases from V and 0 bases from J, with 13 bases in between. The CDR3 DNA sequence: TGCGCCAGCAGCCCGGGGGACATTGCAACTAATGAAAAACTGTTTTTT. Amino acids: CASSPGDIATNEKLFF.

V and J are TRBV9 and TRBJ2-3, with TRBD2 matching 10 bases. V shed 0 bases and J 5 bases; nucleotides not matched to a gene: 9. The germline CDR1 and CDR2 sequences are SGDLS and YYNGEE. This CDR3 spans 17 amino acids. CDR3 in amino acids: CASSVGVSGGLRDTQYF. DNA of the CDR3: TGTGCCAGCAGCGTAGGAGTTAGCGGGGGGCTCAGAGATACGCAGTATTTT. The full variable domain, in which reference TRBV9 and TRBJ2-3 provide the parts outside the CDR3, is DSGVTQTPKHLITATGQRVTLRCSPRSGDLSVYWYQQSLDQGLQFLIQYYNGEERAKGNILERFSAQQFPDLHSELNLSSLELGDSALYFCASSVGVSGGLRDTQYFGPGTRLTVL.

V and J are TRBV5-4 and TRBJ1-2; possibly TRBD1 for D (6 bases). V was clipped by 4 bases and J by 8 bases, with 21 bases between them. The CDR3 extends over 15 amino acids. CDR1 SGHNT and CDR2 YYREEE come from the germline V gene (reference sequence). CDR3 DNA: TGTGCCAGCAGCCAAGGGGGACGCACGGGCGACGGCTACACCTTC. Its protein product is CASSQGGRTGDGYTF.

The V gene is TRBV29-1, the J gene TRBJ1-1, with 12 bases identical to TRBD1. The CDR3 totals 12 residues. V trimming: 7 bases; J trimming: 6 bases; junction bases outside the gene matches: 3. Germline V gives CDR1 SQVTM, CDR2 ANQGSEA. Written as DNA, the CDR3 is TGCAGCGGGGGACAGGGGGCCTCTGAAGCTTTCTTT. The encoded protein is CSGGQGASEAFF.

This chain joins TRBV19 and TRBJ1-3, with 10 bases fitting TRBD1. The CDR3 extends over 15 amino acids. V dropped 7 bases and J dropped 2; count of bases not matched to a gene: 5. The V gene's germline CDR1 is LNHDA and CDR2 SQIVND (reference sequence). CDR3 region: CASTAGTGAGNTIYF. CDR3 DNA sequence: TGTGCCAGTACCGCAGGGACAGGGGCTGGAAACACCATATATTTT.

The rearrangement joins TRBV18 to TRBJ1-1; 9 bases map to TRBD1. Trimming cost V 2 bases and J 11 bases; bases outside gene matches: 12. Germline CDR1 KGHSH, CDR2 LQKENI. The CDR3 covers 15 residues. CDR3 loop: CASSPDHRGRVEAFF. CDR3 nucleotide sequence: TGTGCCAGCTCACCAGACCACAGGGGGCGCGTAGAGGCTTTCTTT.

The chain uses TRBV4-1 and TRBJ1-2, with TRBD1 as a possible D gene (6 bases). Germline CDR1 reads MGHRA; CDR2 reads YSYEKL. The V end was cut by 0 bases, the J end by 4 bases, with 18 bases between. The CDR3 extends over 17 amino acids. DNA of the CDR3: TGCGCCAGCAGCCAAGAAGTGGATAACAGGGTTCGCTATGGCTACACCTTC. Translated, it gives CASSQEVDNRVRYGYTF.

This chain links TRBV15 with TRBJ2-7; no definite D call. The CDR3 has 14 residues. Trimming stripped 0 bases from V and 4 bases from J, with 10 bases between. Germline CDR1 LNHNV, CDR2 YYDKDF (reference sequence). The DNA of the CDR3 is TGTGCCACCAGCAGAGATTTCGGAGAATACGAGCAGTACTTC. Translated: CATSRDFGEYEQYF.

This clone was counted once. This CDR3 reads CASSSRTSGGYEQYF. The CDR3 DNA sequence: TGTGCCAGCAGCTCCAGGACTAGCGGGGGATACGAGCAGTACTTC. The chain is built from TRBV7-2 and TRBJ2-7; 13 nucleotides match TRBD2. The V segment lost 4 bases and the J segment 4 bases; nucleotides outside the gene matches: 4. This CDR3 region has 15 residues. The germline V gene has CDR1 SGHTA and CDR2 FQGNSA.

V and J are TRBV4-3 and TRBJ2-7; D remains ambiguous. Germline loops: CDR1 LGHNA, CDR2 YSLEER. Trimming took 2 bases from V and 6 from J, leaving 11 bases between them. This CDR3 has 13 residues. The CDR3 here is CASSQHVTREQYF. DNA for the CDR3: TGCGCCAGCAGCCAACACGTTACACGCGAGCAGTACTTC.

The gene calls are TRBV28 and TRBJ2-1; 9 bases map to TRBD2. Trimming at V came to 5 bases and at J to 10 bases, leaving 3 bases not matched to a gene. The CDR3 loop spans 12 amino acids. Germline values: CDR1 MDHEN, CDR2 SYDVKM. The CDR3 here is CASSLAGKEQFF. The CDR3 DNA is TGTGCCAGCAGTCTAGCGGGAAAGGAGCAGTTCTTC.

The V call is TRBV29-1, the J call TRBJ1-1, with 7 nucleotides matching TRBD1. The CDR3 consists of 11 residues. Trimming removed 3 bases from V and 7 bases from J; junction bases left unmatched: 2. Germline assignment: CDR1 SQVTM and CDR2 ANQGSEA. The CDR3 sequence: CSVDRGNEAFF. The CDR3 DNA reads as TGCAGCGTTGACAGGGGGAATGAAGCTTTCTTT. The whole variable domain, filled in from reference TRBV29-1 and TRBJ1-1, reads SAVISQKPSRDICQRGTSLTIQCQVDSQVTMMFWYRQQPGQSLTLIATANQGSEATYESGFVIDKFPISRPNLTFSTLTVSNMSPEDSSIYLCSVDRGNEAFFGQGTRLTVV.

Written as DNA, the CDR3 is TGTGCCAGCAGCCAAGACAGAGCACCACGGGAGCAGTACTTC. Protein product: CASSQDRAPREQYF. V is TRBV4-2 and J is TRBJ2-7; no reliable D call. CDR3 size: 14 residues. The germline V gene has CDR1 LGHNA and CDR2 YNFKEQ. Trimming stripped 0 bases from V and 7 bases from J, with 13 bases between.

The chain has TRBV15 and TRBJ2-1; 9 positions agree with TRBD2. This CDR3 has 13 amino acids. The germline CDR1 and CDR2 sequences are LNHNV and YYDKDF (reference sequence). J lost 7 bases, V lost 7 bases, and 5 bases had no gene match. The CDR3 sequence: CATMGGGGNEQFF. DNA for the CDR3: TGTGCCACCATGGGCGGGGGGGGAAATGAGCAGTTCTTC.

The chain has TRBV30 and TRBJ1-3; weak D call: TRBD1 (5 bases). The CDR3 sequence is 15 residues long. CDR1 is GTSNPN, CDR2 SVGIG, per germline (reference sequence). With 0 bases removed from V and 0 bases from J, the gap between germline ends came to 9 bases. The CDR3 region has the DNA TGTGCCTGGAGTGTACGGGGGGACTCTGGAAACACCATATATTTT. Translated, it gives CAWSVRGDSGNTIYF.

The V and J genes are TRBV5-1 and TRBJ2-7, with D possibly matching TRBD1 (6 bases). Trimming took off 4 bases at V and 0 bases at J, with 11 bases between the two ends. The CDR3 extends over 14 amino acids. CDR1 is SGHRS and CDR2 is YFSETQ in the germline V gene. The DNA for the CDR3 is TGCGCCAGCAGCACCGGACAGAGCTCCTACGAGCAGTACTTC. Amino acids: CASSTGQSSYEQYF.

The gene calls are TRBV27 and TRBJ1-2; no reliable D call. Germline V gene data show CDR1 as MNHEY and CDR2 as SMNVEV (reference sequence). The CDR3 is 13 amino acids. V shed 2 bases and J shed 6 bases, with 10 bases lying between them. CDR3 residues: CASSLEGFHGYTF. CDR3 bases: TGTGCCAGCAGTTTAGAAGGGTTTCATGGCTACACCTTC.

This rearrangement joins TRBV18 to TRBJ2-1, with D possibly being TRBD1 (6 bases). This CDR3 is 16 amino acids long. V lost 3 bases, J lost 3 bases, and 15 bases lay in between. From germline, CDR1 is KGHSH and CDR2 LQKENI. Here the CDR3 reads CASSPPDRTFYNEQFF. The DNA for the CDR3 is TGTGCCAGCTCACCCCCAGACAGGACCTTCTACAATGAGCAGTTCTTC.

This clone was recorded once. The chain couples TRBV7-2 to TRBJ1-2; possible D gene TRBD1, 5 bases. V lost 4 bases, J lost 5 bases, and 14 bases lay in between. This CDR3 contains 14 residues. Germline V gene data show CDR1 as SGHTA and CDR2 as FQGNSA. The CDR3 here is CASSSGTESYGYTF. The CDR3 DNA follows: TGTGCCAGCAGCTCTGGGACCGAATCTTATGGCTACACCTTC.

The rearrangement joins TRBV19 to TRBJ2-1; a weak D match, TRBD2 (6 bases). This CDR3 region has 16 residues. Trimming left V 7 bases short and J 7 bases short, with 23 bases between. Germline values: CDR1 LNHDA, CDR2 SQIVND (reference sequence). In DNA, the CDR3 is TGTGCCAGTACCCCTCCGGGACTCGCCGGAGGGAATGAGCAGTTCTTC. This sequence encodes CASTPPGLAGGNEQFF.

CDR3: CASSQGATSGIPTQYF. The CDR3 DNA reads as TGCGCCAGCAGCCAAGGGGCGACTAGCGGGATTCCTACGCAGTATTTT. The chain combines TRBV5-1 with TRBJ2-3; 11 bases align to TRBD2. CDR1 is SGHRS and CDR2 is YFSETQ in the germline V gene. This CDR3 has 16 amino acids. Losses at the gene ends were 4 bases for V and 8 bases for J; bases not matched to a gene: 12.

The chain carries TRBV7-8 and TRBJ2-3; the match to TRBD2 covers 10 bases. V shed 2 bases, J shed 2 bases, and the junction held 7 bases outside the gene matches. The length of the CDR3 is 17 residues. The germline V gene encodes CDR1 SGHVS and CDR2 FQNEAQ. CDR3 DNA: TGTGCCAGCAGCTTACCGCTAGCGGGGGCCGACACAGATACGCAGTATTTT. Translation: CASSLPLAGADTDTQYF.

The chain joins TRBV4-3 to TRBJ2-7; D is ambiguous. The CDR3 totals 16 residues. Germline V gene data show CDR1 as LGHNA and CDR2 as YSLEER. Trimming took 3 bases from V and 4 from J, leaving 19 bases between them. The CDR3 loop is CASSQTRTVRTYEQYF. The CDR3 DNA is TGCGCCAGCAGCCAGACACGGACGGTACGGACGTACGAGCAGTACTTC.

This sequence joins TRBV6-6 and TRBJ2-1; D not resolved. The V gene's germline CDR1 is MNHNY and CDR2 SVGAGI (reference sequence). V was clipped by 0 bases and J by 7 bases, with 7 bases between them. This CDR3 is 13 amino acids long. The CDR3 DNA sequence: TGTGCCAGCAGTTACTCGACGGGTAATGAGCAGTTCTTC. Its protein is CASSYSTGNEQFF.

The V call is TRBV15, the J call TRBJ1-4; a possible D gene is TRBD1 (5 bases). Trimming left V 5 bases short and J 7 bases short, with 17 bases between. Per the germline V gene, CDR1 is LNHNV and CDR2 is YYDKDF (reference sequence). The CDR3 extends over 15 amino acids. CDR3 coding DNA: TGTGCCACCAGCGGGATATTGGGGCTCGGTGAAAAACTGTTTTTT. Translated: CATSGILGLGEKLFF. Full variable domain (missing parts from reference TRBV15 and TRBJ1-4): DAMVIQNPRYQVTQFGKPVTLSCSQTLNHNVMYWYQQKSSQAPKLLFHYYDKDFNNEADTPDNFQSRRPNTSFCFLDIRSPGLGDTAMYLCATSGILGLGEKLFFGSGTQLSVL.

The table lists this clone with a count of one. As DNA, the CDR3 is TGTGCCATCAGTGAGTCGAAGGACATTAACTATGGCTACACCTTC. Encoded protein: CAISESKDINYGYTF. This sequence joins TRBV10-3 and TRBJ1-2; D is perhaps TRBD1 (5 bases). The CDR3 has 15 amino acids. The V end lost 0 bases, the J end lost 1 base, and 9 bases lay between the germline ends. The germline gives CDR1 ENHRY, CDR2 SYGVKD.